Presented here are 19 T cell receptor beta chains from one specimen sequenced in a study of shared clonotypes between healthy human individuals. Generated by immunoSEQ multiplex PCR, the TCRdb table keeps only in-frame clones and is missing some. The data show about 1 million clones, approximately 76% seen once. Sequencing was done on a sample of memory CD4+ T cells sorted from blood. Described subset: CD45RA-negative fraction. The receptors shown here come from a man younger than 35 in good health.

V is TRBV4-3 and J is TRBJ2-2; 7 bases fit TRBD2. The CDR3 totals 15 residues. Germline V gene lookup returns CDR1 LGHNA and CDR2 YSLEER. The J segment lost 6 bases and the V segment lost 0 bases, leaving 4 bases of the junction unmatched. CDR3 sequence: CASSQESGGPGELFF. CDR3 DNA: TGCGCCAGCAGCCAAGAATCGGGGGGTCCCGGGGAGCTGTTTTTT.

V gene TRBV18 combines with J gene TRBJ2-1; D perhaps matches TRBD2 (5 bases). CDR1 is KGHSH, CDR2 LQKENI, per germline. V was trimmed by 6 bases and J by 9 bases, leaving 21 bases between them. CDR3 size: 15 residues. CDR3 protein: CASSTGSSGVSEQFF. The CDR3 DNA follows: TGTGCCAGCTCGACTGGGAGTTCCGGCGTTAGTGAGCAGTTCTTC.

The chain recombines TRBV15 with TRBJ2-5; 9 nucleotides agree with TRBD2. With V trimmed by 0 bases and J by 2 bases, 4 bases remained unmatched. The CDR3 runs to 16 residues. CDR1 is LNHNV and CDR2 is YYDKDF in the germline V gene (reference sequence). The CDR3, as DNA: TGTGCCACCAGCAGAGAGGGGACTAGCTATCAAGAGACCCAGTACTTC. Translating gives CATSREGTSYQETQYF. The full variable domain, completed using reference TRBV15 and TRBJ2-5, is DAMVIQNPRYQVTQFGKPVTLSCSQTLNHNVMYWYQQKSSQAPKLLFHYYDKDFNNEADTPDNFQSRRPNTSFCFLDIRSPGLGDTAMYLCATSREGTSYQETQYFGPGTRLLVL.

This chain joins TRBV18 and TRBJ1-4; maybe TRBD1 (5 bases). Trimming removed 6 bases at V and 0 bases at J, with 14 bases between. CDR1 KGHSH and CDR2 LQKENI come from the germline V gene. The CDR3 extends over 16 amino acids. The CDR3 DNA reads TGTGCCAGCTCTATCCTACCAGGGTCAACTAATGAAAAACTGTTTTTT. Translation gives CASSILPGSTNEKLFF.

In the case of this clone: Other nucleotide sequences from this sample produce the same CDR3. This sequence joins TRBV9 and TRBJ2-7; D might be TRBD1 (5 bases). Per the germline V gene, CDR1 is SGDLS and CDR2 is YYNGEE. This CDR3 is 14 amino acids long. Trimming left V 0 bases short and J 2 bases short, with 9 bases between. The CDR3 DNA follows: TGTGCCAGCAGCGTAGATCAGGGTCCCTACGAGCAGTACTTC. Translated: CASSVDQGPYEQYF.

The chain employs TRBV5-6 and TRBJ2-7; D unclear. From germline, CDR1 is SGHDT and CDR2 YYEEEE. The CDR3 sequence is 14 residues long. Trimming stripped 3 bases from V and 2 bases from J, with 12 bases between. CDR3 protein: CASSSTGPTYEQYF. The CDR3, as DNA: TGTGCCAGCAGCTCTACCGGGCCTACCTACGAGCAGTACTTC.

This clone was seen more than once but under ten times. The chain is built from TRBV30 and TRBJ1-3, with 9 positions matching TRBD1. The J segment lost 2 bases and the V segment lost 5 bases, leaving 7 bases of the junction unmatched. Germline loops: CDR1 GTSNPN, CDR2 SVGIG (reference sequence). The CDR3 loop spans 15 amino acids. Written as DNA, the CDR3 is TGTGCCTGGGCCCAGGACAGGGGAGCTGGAAACACCATATATTTT. Translated: CAWAQDRGAGNTIYF.

The chain recombines TRBV18 with TRBJ1-2; 7 nucleotides align to TRBD1. V was pared by 0 bases and J by 2 bases, with 3 bases of the junction left unmatched. The CDR3 consists of 15 residues. Germline CDR1 and CDR2: KGHSH and LQKENI. CDR3 sequence (DNA): TGTGCCAGCTCACCACCGGAGACAGGGAACTATGGCTACACCTTC. This gives the protein CASSPPETGNYGYTF.

The chain joins TRBV7-9 to TRBJ1-1; 9 nucleotides match TRBD1. The germline CDR1 and CDR2 sequences are SEHNR and FQNEAQ (reference sequence). This CDR3 region has 16 residues. J gave up 0 bases and V 1 base, and 3 bases lay outside the gene matches. The CDR3 spells CASSLGTGDMNTEAFF. The CDR3 DNA reads TGTGCCAGCAGCTTAGGGACAGGGGACATGAACACTGAAGCTTTCTTT.

The gene calls are TRBV6-5 and TRBJ2-7; 7 nucleotides match TRBD1. V lost 2 bases to trimming and J lost 5 bases; unmatched junction nucleotides: 0. The CDR3 has 12 residues. The germline V gene has CDR1 MNHEY and CDR2 SVGAGI. CDR3 sequence (DNA): TGTGCCAGCAGTTACACAGGGGACGAGCAGTACTTC. Its translation: CASSYTGDEQYF.

The CDR3 DNA follows: TGTGCCAGCAGGGTCGGGGCCTACGAGCAGTACTTC. This translates into CASRVGAYEQYF. This chain links TRBV2 with TRBJ2-7; weak D call: TRBD2 (5 bases). V was clipped by 6 bases and J by 2 bases, with 8 bases between them. In germline, CDR1 is SNHLY, CDR2 FYNNEI. The CDR3 loop spans 12 amino acids.

V and J are TRBV18 and TRBJ1-2; D perhaps matches TRBD1 (6 bases). The germline gives CDR1 KGHSH, CDR2 LQKENI. The CDR3 totals 14 residues. Trimming removed 6 bases at V and 3 bases at J, with 14 bases between. CDR3 residues: CASSRKQGDYGYTF. DNA for the CDR3: TGTGCCAGCTCCCGTAAACAGGGAGACTATGGCTACACCTTC.

In the case of this clone: A much more abundant neighbour one base away suggests this may be a read error. The rearrangement uses TRBV2 and TRBJ2-3; D gene uncertain. This CDR3 has 11 residues. With 7 bases removed from V and 2 bases from J, the gap between germline ends came to 4 bases. Per the germline V gene, CDR1 is SNHLY and CDR2 is FYNNEI. In DNA form, the CDR3 reads TGTGCCAGCACTTACACAGATACGCAGTATTTT. Protein: CASTYTDTQYF. The entire variable domain, with the rest obtained from reference TRBV2 and TRBJ2-3, is as follows: EPEVTQTPSHQVTQMGQEVILRCVPISNHLYFYWYRQILGQKVEFLVSFYNNEISEKSEIFDDQFSVERPDGSNFTLKIRSTKLEDSAMYFCASTYTDTQYFGPGTRLTVL.

The rearrangement links TRBV28 to TRBJ2-7, with D possibly being TRBD1 or TRBD2 (5 bases each). V gave up 6 bases and J gave up 7 bases, with 22 bases separating them. Germline CDR1 reads MDHEN; CDR2 reads SYDVKM. The CDR3 loop spans 15 amino acids. The CDR3 DNA reads as TGTGCCAGCAGCCCCCCGGGACGGTTTAGGGTTGAGCAGTACTTC. It is translated as CASSPPGRFRVEQYF.

The chain is built from TRBV7-8 and TRBJ2-5, with no clear D. Germline CDR1 and CDR2: SGHVS and FQNEAQ. The CDR3 covers 12 residues. V was shortened by 2 bases and J by 5 bases, with 6 bases between the two germline ends. The CDR3 spells CASSLMSETQYF. The CDR3 DNA follows: TGTGCCAGCAGCTTAATGTCGGAGACCCAGTACTTC.

To note about this clone: Other DNA sequences within the sample encode an identical CDR3. V and J are TRBV5-1 and TRBJ2-3; D uncertain. Trimming took off 0 bases at V and 0 bases at J, with 8 bases between the two ends. CDR1 and CDR2 from the germline V gene are SGHRS and YFSETQ. This CDR3 is 15 amino acids long. The CDR3 sequence: CASSLDRPSTDTQYF. The CDR3 region has the DNA TGCGCCAGCAGCTTGGACAGACCTAGCACAGATACGCAGTATTTT.

This chain links TRBV9 with TRBJ2-1; D is possibly TRBD1 or TRBD2 (5 bases each). This CDR3 spans 11 amino acids. Germline V gene sequence: CDR1 SGDLS, CDR2 YYNGEE. V dropped 4 bases and J dropped 11 bases, with 10 bases sitting between them. This chain's CDR3 is CASSTPGQQFF. The CDR3 DNA follows: TGTGCCAGCAGCACCCCGGGACAGCAGTTCTTC.

This clone was detected a few times. J is TRBJ1-1 and V is TRBV4-1; D is perhaps TRBD1 (5 bases). CDR1 and CDR2 (germline): MGHRA, YSYEKL. The CDR3 extends over 15 amino acids. Trimming pared 1 base from V and 4 bases from J, leaving 13 bases between. The CDR3 spells CASSQGRDVGTEAFF. The CDR3 region has the DNA TGCGCCAGCAGCCAAGGCAGGGACGTGGGCACTGAAGCTTTCTTT.

The CDR3 DNA reads TGTGCCAGCACCTCGGCGGGCTCCGCTGGGGGCTACACCTTC. This gives the protein CASTSAGSAGGYTF. The chain uses TRBV6-5 and TRBJ1-2; no clear D gene. CDR1 is MNHEY and CDR2 is SVGAGI in the germline V gene. This CDR3 comprises 14 residues. The ends were cut back, 7 bases at V and 8 bases at J, with 20 bases in the middle.